This TCR beta chain stems from a study of T cell repertoires in cytomegalovirus infection. About the research overall: Public TCR beta signatures provided an indication of both CMV infection and a matching HLA type.

Study results and caveats: CMV-specific TCR beta clonotypes restricted by HLA-C dominated the ex vivo response. Individuals carrying CMV plus the relevant HLA were identified by cumulative frequency of public TCR beta families.

TCRdb itself ran the reads through MiXCR, one entry per CDR3 protein. The repertoire holds more than 150,000 distinct CDR3 sequences, with about 30% as singletons. In germline, CDR1 is MNHNY, CDR2 SVGAGI (reference sequence). The CDR3 consists of 13 residues. Trimming pared 4 bases from V and 3 bases from J, leaving 10 bases between. Turning to this clonotype: No antigen is known for it.

The sequence was obtained from a human donor in good health (CMV status not recorded). Some clones in this sample may be carry-over from other donors' samples. The sample comprised PBMCs. The chain is built from TRBV6-6 and TRBJ2-7, with unresolved D. CDR3 in amino acids: CASSSSLVYEQYF. Written as DNA, the CDR3 is TGTGCCAGCAGTTCCTCCTTAGTCTACGAGCAGTACTTC.